The 16 T cell receptor beta chains below all came from one sample that was sequenced in a study of blood T cell repertoires in COVID-19. Repertoires were generated with immunoSEQ multiplex PCR, while TCRdb's copy carries only in-frame clones and drops some. The profile shows about 140,000 clones, 87% of them singletons. Sequencing was performed on PBMCs or T cells enriched from blood (not recorded which). These receptors were obtained from a man aged 55 to 70 who had recovered from COVID-19.

This CDR3 reads CASSLYGGGSYQETQYF. CDR3 sequence (DNA): TGTGCCAGCAGCTTATATGGCGGGGGATCGTACCAAGAGACCCAGTACTTC. The chain links TRBV7-6 to TRBJ2-5; the match to TRBD2 covers 7 bases. Germline assignment: CDR1 SGHVS and CDR2 FNYEAQ. With 2 bases clipped from V and 0 bases from J, the junction kept 9 bases outside the gene matches. The CDR3 sequence is 17 residues long. The full variable domain, in which reference TRBV7-6 and TRBJ2-5 provide the parts outside the CDR3, is GAGVSQSPRYKVTKRGQDVALRCDPISGHVSLYWYRQALGQGPEFLTYFNYEAQQDKSGLPNDRFSAERPEGSISTLTIQRTEQRDSAMYRCASSLYGGGSYQETQYFGPGTRLLVL.

The chain joins TRBV6-5 to TRBJ2-1; 9 bases fit TRBD2. V shed 5 bases and J 5 bases; nucleotides not matched to a gene: 7. The CDR3 has 15 amino acids. The germline V gene encodes CDR1 MNHEY and CDR2 SVGAGI. The CDR3 here is CASSLRLAEDNEQFF. The CDR3 nucleotides are TGTGCCAGCAGTCTCCGACTAGCGGAGGACAATGAGCAGTTCTTC.

This chain uses TRBV9 with TRBJ2-1, with TRBD1 identical over 7 bases. J lost 13 bases, V lost 3 bases, and 13 bases had no gene match. CDR3 size: 14 residues. Per the germline V gene, CDR1 is SGDLS and CDR2 is YYNGEE. CDR3 protein: CASSASTGRRGQFF. The CDR3 DNA sequence: TGTGCCAGCAGCGCGTCGACAGGGCGAAGGGGTCAGTTCTTC.

The CDR3 DNA reads TGCGCCAGCAGCTCCGGGACAGGGCGCCCTAAGGAGAACACTGAAGCTTTCTTT. Protein product: CASSSGTGRPKENTEAFF. This chain uses TRBV5-1 with TRBJ1-1, with 9 nucleotides matching TRBD1. Germline V gene lookup returns CDR1 SGHRS and CDR2 YFSETQ. This CDR3 contains 18 residues. The ends lost 3 bases at V and 1 base at J; junction bases unmatched: 13.

This chain uses TRBV28 with TRBJ1-1, with 8 bases matching TRBD1. Germline V lookup: CDR1 MDHEN, CDR2 SYDVKM. This CDR3 region has 15 residues. J gave up 1 base and V 3 bases, and 4 bases lay outside the gene matches. CDR3 amino acids: CASSFPDRANTEAFF. CDR3 sequence (DNA): TGTGCCAGCAGTTTCCCGGACAGGGCGAACACTGAAGCTTTCTTT.

The V and J genes are TRBV9 and TRBJ1-1; tentatively, D is TRBD1 (6 bases). Germline CDR1 and CDR2: SGDLS and YYNGEE. This CDR3 has 15 residues. V was clipped by 4 bases and J by 5 bases, with 18 bases between them. CDR3 amino acids: CASSSLGHKSTEAFF. Here the CDR3 DNA reads TGTGCCAGCAGCTCTCTGGGACATAAAAGTACTGAAGCTTTCTTT.

This clone has more than one count but fewer than ten. The V and J genes are TRBV9 and TRBJ2-1; perhaps TRBD2 as D (5 bases). Trimming shortened V by 4 bases and J by 6 bases, and 14 bases separated the two germline ends. Germline assignment: CDR1 SGDLS and CDR2 YYNGEE. The CDR3 spans 14 residues. The CDR3 here is CASSTLAPPNEQFF. CDR3 sequence (DNA): TGTGCCAGCAGCACCCTAGCCCCCCCCAATGAGCAGTTCTTC.

The chain couples TRBV5-1 to TRBJ1-6, with 9 bases that match TRBD1. Germline CDR1 and CDR2: SGHRS and YFSETQ. This CDR3 comprises 14 residues. Unmatched junction bases numbered 5, after V lost 8 bases and J lost 5 bases. The CDR3 DNA sequence: TGCGCCAGTACCCGGGACAGGGATAATTCACCCCTCCACTTT. Translating gives CASTRDRDNSPLHF.

The chain uses TRBV9 and TRBJ2-5; the D gene is possibly TRBD2 (5 bases). The CDR3 totals 16 residues. CDR1 SGDLS and CDR2 YYNGEE come from the germline V gene. Deletions cut 3 bases from V and 2 bases from J, with 17 bases between. DNA for the CDR3: TGTGCCAGCAGCGCCGCCGGCGGCGGGTTACAAGAGACCCAGTACTTC. This sequence encodes CASSAAGGGLQETQYF.

In DNA, the CDR3 is TGTGCCAGCAGCTTAGTCGCTAGCGGGAGGGCGGCTTACGAGCAGTACTTC. Translated, it gives CASSLVASGRAAYEQYF. The chain is built from TRBV11-2 and TRBJ2-7, with 12 bases fitting TRBD2. Germline-derived CDR1 and CDR2 are SGHAT and FQNNGV. There are 17 residues in the CDR3. J lost 4 bases, V lost 1 base, and 8 bases had no gene match.

This chain joins TRBV4-1 and TRBJ1-2, with D perhaps TRBD1 (5 bases). Germline V gene lookup returns CDR1 MGHRA and CDR2 YSYEKL. CDR3 size: 14 residues. V was cut by 0 bases and J by 4 bases, with 9 bases left in between. CDR3 sequence reads: CASSQDLQVYGYTF. The CDR3 coding sequence is TGCGCCAGCAGCCAAGATTTACAGGTCTATGGCTACACCTTC.

This clone has a handful of counts. The chain uses TRBV4-1 and TRBJ1-4; 9 bases line up with TRBD1. CDR1 and CDR2 from the germline V gene are MGHRA and YSYEKL. The CDR3 runs 15 residues. The trim removed 1 base at V and 7 bases at J, leaving 4 bases unmatched. The CDR3 DNA is TGCGCCAGCAGCCAAGTAGGGACAGGGTCTGAAAAACTGTTTTTT. Its translation is CASSQVGTGSEKLFF.

The chain uses TRBV10-3 and TRBJ2-1; TRBD2 aligns across 7 bases. The CDR3 spans 16 residues. Germline V gene lookup returns CDR1 ENHRY and CDR2 SYGVKD. The V segment lost 2 bases and the J segment 7 bases; nucleotides outside the gene matches: 11. The CDR3 loop is CAISEASSGGSNEQFF. The DNA for the CDR3 is TGTGCCATCAGTGAGGCCTCATCGGGCGGGAGTAATGAGCAGTTCTTC.

The chain links TRBV7-8 to TRBJ2-2; D perhaps matches TRBD2 (6 bases). Germline V gene lookup returns CDR1 SGHVS and CDR2 FQNEAQ. V lost 1 base and J lost 1, with 7 bases in between. The CDR3 spans 15 residues. CDR3 coding DNA: TGTGCCAGCAGCTTAGGCGGGGTGAACACCGGGGAGCTGTTTTTT. Amino acids: CASSLGGVNTGELFF.

This chain's CDR3 is CASSKNGEVNTEAFF. DNA for the CDR3: TGCGCCAGCAGCAAAAACGGGGAAGTGAACACTGAAGCTTTCTTT. The chain has TRBV5-1 and TRBJ1-1, with D unresolved. Germline V CDR1 and CDR2: SGHRS, YFSETQ. V shed 4 bases and J shed 0 bases, with 13 bases lying between them. This CDR3 region has 15 residues.

V usage is TRBV19 and J usage is TRBJ2-7, with 11 bases fitting TRBD1. This CDR3 is built from 15 residues. The germline CDR1 and CDR2 sequences are LNHDA and SQIVND (reference sequence). V lost 5 bases and J lost 4; bases outside the gene matches: 7. CDR3: CASSDRDRGMYEQYF. The CDR3 nucleotides read TGTGCCAGTAGTGATCGGGACAGGGGGATGTACGAGCAGTACTTC.